This TCR beta chain appears in the sequencing data of a study of blood T cell repertoires in COVID-19. Assay used: immunoSEQ multiplex PCR; TCRdb lists only in-frame clones, some missing. This table has 95,000 to 150,000 clones, nearly 90% appearing once. The trim removed 5 bases at V and 2 bases at J, leaving 5 bases unmatched. This CDR3 is built from 14 residues. In germline, CDR1 is MNHEY, CDR2 SMNVEV (reference sequence). This TCR came from a woman aged 60-75 years with COVID-19, enrolled during active disease. The sequencing input was peripheral blood. This rearrangement joins TRBV27 to TRBJ2-7; 8 nucleotides align to TRBD1. CDR3 region: CASSPWTGTYEQYF. CDR3 coding DNA: TGTGCCAGCAGTCCTTGGACAGGGACCTACGAGCAGTACTTC.